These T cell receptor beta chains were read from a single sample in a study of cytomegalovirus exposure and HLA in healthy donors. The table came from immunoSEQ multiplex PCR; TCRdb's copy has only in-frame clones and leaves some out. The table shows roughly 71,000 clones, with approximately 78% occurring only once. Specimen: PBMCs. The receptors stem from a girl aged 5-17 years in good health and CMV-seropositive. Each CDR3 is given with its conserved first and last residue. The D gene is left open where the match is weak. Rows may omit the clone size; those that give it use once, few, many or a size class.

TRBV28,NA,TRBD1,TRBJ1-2,TGTGCCAGCAGTTTGTGGGGACAGGGTACGGGCTACACCTTC,CASSLWGQGTGYTF
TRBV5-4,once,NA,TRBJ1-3,TGTGCCAGCAGCTTGGACGGGGGGCAAGGAGGAAACACCATATATTTT,CASSLDGGQGGNTIYF
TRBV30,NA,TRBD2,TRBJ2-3,TGTGCCTGGATGGCGGGAGGGGCCGATACGCAGTATTTT,CAWMAGGADTQYF
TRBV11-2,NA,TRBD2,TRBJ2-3,TGTGCCAGCAGCTTAGGGTCTAGCGGGTTTGCGGGAGATACGCAGTATTTT,CASSLGSSGFAGDTQYF
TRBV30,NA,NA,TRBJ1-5,TGTGCCTGGAGTTCGAGGGCGGATCAGCCCCAGCATTTT,CAWSSRADQPQHF
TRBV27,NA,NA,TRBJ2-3,TGTGCCAGCAGTTTCCCAACGGGGACGCAGTATTTT,CASSFPTGTQYF
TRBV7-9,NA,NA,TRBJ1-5,TGTGCCAGCGGCAGGGTCGGTGGTCAGCCCCAGCATTTT,CASGRVGGQPQHF
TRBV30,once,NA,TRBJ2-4,TGTGCCTGGAGTGCCCCCCGCGCGGCCAAAAACATTCAGTACTTC,CAWSAPRAAKNIQYF
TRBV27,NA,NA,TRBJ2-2,TGTGCCAGCAACGGGGACACCGGGGAGCTGTTTTTT,CASNGDTGELFF
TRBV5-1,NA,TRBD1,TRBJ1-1,TGCGCCAGCAGCCAGGGACAGGCCACTGAAGCTTTCTTT,CASSQGQATEAFF
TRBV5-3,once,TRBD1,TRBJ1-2,TGTGCCAGAAGCCCGATTGCCGGGACAGGGGAACGCTATGGCTACACCTTC,CARSPIAGTGERYGYTF
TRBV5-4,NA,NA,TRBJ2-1,TGTGCCAGCAGTACTCTAGATAGTCTCAATGAGCAGTTCTTC,CASSTLDSLNEQFF
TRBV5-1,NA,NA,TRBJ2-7,TGCGCCAGCAGCTCTACAGAATACGAGCAGTACTTC,CASSSTEYEQYF
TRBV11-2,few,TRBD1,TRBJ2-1,TGTGCCAGCCGACGGCCGGACAGGGCTATGAATGAGCAGTTCTTC,CASRRPDRAMNEQFF
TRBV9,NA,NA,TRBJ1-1,TGTGCCAGCAGCGTAGTAGGGGATGGAACTGAAGCTTTCTTT,CASSVVGDGTEAFF
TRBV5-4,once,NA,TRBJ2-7,TGTGCCAGCAGCCGGAGCAGCATTTCCTACGAGCAGTACTTC,CASSRSSISYEQYF
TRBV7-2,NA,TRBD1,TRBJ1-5,TGTGCCAGCGGGGTAGGGGGCGGGAATCAGCCCCAGCATTTT,CASGVGGGNQPQHF
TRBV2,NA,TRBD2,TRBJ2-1,TGTGCCAGCATCCGAACCGGGCGGGGGGGCTACAATGAGCAGTTCTTC,CASIRTGRGGYNEQFF
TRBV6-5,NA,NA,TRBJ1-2,TGTGCCAGCAGTTACCTTCACTTTGCCTCCGGCTACACCTTC,CASSYLHFASGYTF
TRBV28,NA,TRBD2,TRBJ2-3,TGTGCCAGCAGTTTAAGGACTAGCGGGAGGTTTGCAGATACGCAGTATTTT,CASSLRTSGRFADTQYF
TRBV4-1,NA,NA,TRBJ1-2,TGCGCCAGCAGCCAACAGAACAGGGAATGGAACTATGGCTACACCTTC,CASSQQNREWNYGYTF
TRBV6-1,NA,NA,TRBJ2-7,TGTGCCAGCAGTCCCACAGTGACCTACGAGCAGTACTTC,CASSPTVTYEQYF
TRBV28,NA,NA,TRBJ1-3,TGTGCCAGCAGTTTCGCAGGGCACACCATATATTTT,CASSFAGHTIYF
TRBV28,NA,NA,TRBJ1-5,TGTGCCAGCAGTCTGCAGGGCCGCAATCAGCCCCAGCATTTT,CASSLQGRNQPQHF
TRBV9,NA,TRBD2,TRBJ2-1,TGTGCCAGCAGCGTTCAGTCGGGGGAGGGCCTAAGTGAGCAGTTCTTC,CASSVQSGEGLSEQFF